The 23 T cell receptor beta chains given below trace back to one sample, sequenced in a study of human T cells and chemical hapten exposure. TCRdb redid the calling of the RACE reads with MiXCR, one entry per CDR3 protein. The sample gives around 380,000 distinct CDR3 sequences, more than 4.5% of which show up once; about 2.1% is in the top ten. Time point denoted: patch test 1, 2 weeks after DPC sensitization. Treatment of the sample: therapeutic diphenylcyclopropenone sensitization with weekly scalp DPC. This material consisted of whole blood, taken in connection with sensitization to the hapten diphenylcyclopropenone (DPC). These receptors were obtained from a woman between 45 and 65 years old with alopecia areata. Some clones in this sample may be carry-over from other donors' samples.

This chain links TRBV11-3 with TRBJ2-3, with D perhaps being TRBD1 or TRBD2 (5 bases each). In germline, CDR1 is SGHNT, CDR2 YENEEA. The V and J ends lost 5 bases and 6 bases respectively, with 18 bases between them. This CDR3 has 15 amino acids. CDR3 DNA sequence: TGTGCCAGCAGCCTTCCCGGGGCCCCCTGGGATACGCAGTATTTT. Its protein is CASSLPGAPWDTQYF.

In its sample, this clonotype was seen a few times. The rearrangement uses TRBV5-1 and TRBJ2-7; TRBD2 might be the D (5 bases). There are 14 residues in the CDR3. The V gene lost 0 bases and the J gene lost 3 bases, with 10 bases spanning the gap. Germline lookup yields CDR1 SGHRS and CDR2 YFSETQ. The CDR3 nucleotides read TGCGCCAGCAGCTTGGCGGGGAAAAGCTACGAGCAGTACTTC. Translating it yields CASSLAGKSYEQYF. The full variable domain, completed using reference TRBV5-1 and TRBJ2-7, is KAGVTQTPRYLIKTRGQQVTLSCSPISGHRSVSWYQQTPGQGLQFLFEYFSETQRNKGNFPGRFSGRQFSNSRSEMNVSTLELGDSALYLCASSLAGKSYEQYFGPGTRLTVT.

In its sample, this clonotype was seen many times. The rearrangement uses TRBV9 and TRBJ2-7, with D uncertain. Germline V gene sequence: CDR1 SGDLS, CDR2 YYNGEE. Deletions cut 1 base from V and 2 bases from J, with 10 bases between. This CDR3 contains 14 residues. CDR3 sequence: CASSVSPGTYEQYF. The CDR3 bases are TGTGCCAGCAGCGTATCCCCAGGAACCTACGAGCAGTACTTC. The full variable domain, completed using reference TRBV9 and TRBJ2-7, is DSGVTQTPKHLITATGQRVTLRCSPRSGDLSVYWYQQSLDQGLQFLIQYYNGEERAKGNILERFSAQQFPDLHSELNLSSLELGDSALYFCASSVSPGTYEQYFGPGTRLTVT.

This clonotype was observed a few times. The chain couples TRBV2 to TRBJ2-7; D not resolved. There are 12 residues in the CDR3. CDR1 is SNHLY, CDR2 FYNNEI, per germline. V lost 3 bases and J lost 6, with 9 bases in between. In nucleotides, the CDR3 is TGTGCCAGCAGTGAGATGAGGCCCGAGCAGTACTTC. Encoded protein: CASSEMRPEQYF. Full variable domain (rest looked up from reference TRBV2 and TRBJ2-7): EPEVTQTPSHQVTQMGQEVILRCVPISNHLYFYWYRQILGQKVEFLVSFYNNEISEKSEIFDDQFSVERPDGSNFTLKIRSTKLEDSAMYFCASSEMRPEQYFGPGTRLTVT.

This chain uses TRBV7-2 with TRBJ2-5, with TRBD2 as a possible D gene (7 bases). The CDR3 is 15 amino acids. Per the germline V gene, CDR1 is SGHTA and CDR2 is FQGNSA. Trimming shortened V by 0 bases and J by 3 bases, and 11 bases separated the two germline ends. The DNA for the CDR3 is TGTGCCAGCAGCTTAGCTGGGGGGGGCAAAGAGACCCAGTACTTC. This sequence encodes CASSLAGGGKETQYF. Full variable domain (remainder filled in from reference TRBV7-2 and TRBJ2-5): GAGVSQSPSNKVTEKGKDVELRCDPISGHTALYWYRQSLGQGLEFLIYFQGNSAPDKSGLPSDRFSAERTGGSVSTLTIQRTQQEDSAVYLCASSLAGGGKETQYFGPGTRLLVL.

This clonotype was observed many times. The gene calls are TRBV6-5 and TRBJ1-2, with a weak D call TRBD1 (5 bases). There are 13 residues in the CDR3. Deletions cut 7 bases from V and 4 bases from J, with 13 bases between. Looked up from germline, CDR1 is MNHEY and CDR2 is SVGAGI. DNA of the CDR3: TGTGCCAGCACCCAGCGGGGGACCTATGGCTACACCTTC. It encodes CASTQRGTYGYTF.

This clonotype was counted only a few times. The chain is built from TRBV21-1 and TRBJ2-1; the table's D call TRBD2 went unverified against the DNA. TRBV21-1 is recorded as a pseudogene. CDR3 size: 19 residues. CDR3 amino acids: CASSKRSQATGTAYNEQFF. Here the CDR3 DNA reads TGTGCCAGCAGCAAAAGGAGTCAGGCCACCGGGACTGCCTACAATGAGCAGTTCTTC.

This clonotype was counted only a few times. This chain links TRBV12-3 or TRBV12-4 with TRBJ2-5; 10 nucleotides agree with TRBD2. The CDR3 spans 14 residues. Trimming took 5 bases from V and 5 from J; bases not matched to a gene: 5. Here the CDR3 DNA reads TGTGCCAGCAGTGATCTAGCGGGAGTGGAGACCCAGTACTTC. It is translated as CASSDLAGVETQYF.

This clonotype turned up a few times. This sequence joins TRBV5-5 and TRBJ2-3; the D is unclear. CDR3 length: 14 residues. Germline CDR1 reads SGHKS; CDR2 reads YYEKEE (reference sequence). With 2 bases removed from V and 2 bases from J, the gap between germline ends came to 9 bases. DNA of the CDR3: TGTGCCAGCAGCTTCATCGAGGCCACAGATACGCAGTATTTT. Translating gives CASSFIEATDTQYF.

This clonotype was seen ten or more times. The V call is TRBV27, the J call TRBJ2-7, with 9 bases lining up with TRBD1. This CDR3 contains 14 residues. Germline lookup yields CDR1 MNHEY and CDR2 SMNVEV (reference sequence). V lost 2 bases to trimming and J lost 3 bases; unmatched junction nucleotides: 2. CDR3 loop: CASSLTGGFYEQYF. The CDR3 DNA reads as TGTGCCAGCAGTTTAACAGGGGGCTTCTACGAGCAGTACTTC.

This clonotype was counted at least ten times. The chain couples TRBV20-1 to TRBJ2-3, with 9 bases fitting TRBD2. The CDR3 spans 14 residues. Germline CDR1 reads DFQATT; CDR2 reads SNEGSKA (reference sequence). V dropped 3 bases and J dropped 5; count of bases not matched to a gene: 6. CDR3 in amino acids: CSASAGGPLDTQYF. In nucleotides, the CDR3 is TGCAGTGCTAGCGCGGGGGGGCCATTAGATACGCAGTATTTT.

This clonotype has ten or more counts. The rearrangement uses TRBV12-3 or TRBV12-4 and TRBJ1-1; perhaps TRBD1 as D (6 bases). Trimming took 5 bases from V and 3 from J, leaving 19 bases between them. This CDR3 spans 16 amino acids. The CDR3 here is CASSLGILRGYTEAFF. CDR3 DNA sequence: TGTGCCAGCAGTCTCGGGATCTTAAGGGGGTACACTGAAGCTTTCTTT.

This sequence joins TRBV14 and TRBJ1-1; no clear D. Trimming left V 0 bases short and J 0 bases short, with 8 bases between. This CDR3 comprises 15 residues. From germline, CDR1 is SGHDN and CDR2 FVKESK. The CDR3 coding sequence is TGTGCCAGCAGCCAAGAGCCGGGAATGAACACTGAAGCTTTCTTT. It is translated as CASSQEPGMNTEAFF.

This clonotype has at least ten counts. The V and J genes are TRBV3-1 and TRBJ2-4, with unresolved D. The V end was cut by 3 bases, the J end by 0 bases, with 6 bases between. The CDR3 spans 14 residues. Germline V lookup: CDR1 LGHDT, CDR2 YNNKEL (reference sequence). For the CDR3, the DNA is TGTGCCAGCAGCCAGGCCCTAGCCAAAAACATTCAGTACTTC. Its translation: CASSQALAKNIQYF.

On this clonotype itself: A much larger clone differs from this one at a single base, so this may be a read error. The V gene is TRBV11-2, the J gene TRBJ1-1; D remains unclear. In germline, CDR1 is SGHAT, CDR2 FQNNGV. The CDR3 consists of 12 residues. The CDR3 DNA follows: TGTGCCAGCAGCTGGAGGAGCACTGAAGCTGTCTTT. This sequence encodes CASSWRSTEAVF.

The sample holds a few counts of this clonotype. The rearrangement joins TRBV25-1 to TRBJ2-3, with D hard to call. The length of the CDR3 is 12 residues. From germline, CDR1 is MGHDK and CDR2 SYGVNS. V was shortened by 2 bases and J by 4 bases, with 4 bases between the two germline ends. CDR3 residues: CASSEESDTQYF. The CDR3 DNA reads TGTGCCAGCAGTGAAGAATCAGATACGCAGTATTTT.

The V call is TRBV7-9, the J call TRBJ2-5, with TRBD2 identical over 8 bases. Germline V gene sequence: CDR1 SEHNR, CDR2 FQNEAQ (reference sequence). The V and J ends lost 5 bases and 5 bases, in that order; junction bases with no gene match: 13. The CDR3 extends over 16 amino acids. This CDR3 is CASSVQLAGGSETQYF. CDR3 nucleotide sequence: TGTGCCAGCAGCGTCCAACTTGCGGGGGGAAGTGAGACCCAGTACTTC.

This clonotype occurred many times. The rearrangement joins TRBV2 to TRBJ1-2, with a tentative D call TRBD1 (6 bases). The CDR3 is made up of 13 amino acids. The germline CDR1 and CDR2 sequences are SNHLY and FYNNEI. V lost 11 bases and J lost 4, with 17 bases in between. CDR3 DNA sequence: TGTGCCGTCCTAAAGGGGGATGGCTATGGCTACACCTTC. Its translation: CAVLKGDGYGYTF.

There are a few counts of this clonotype. This chain joins TRBV5-1 and TRBJ1-1, with 7 bases lining up with TRBD1. The CDR3 has 16 amino acids. J gave up 1 base and V 7 bases, and 13 bases lay outside the gene matches. Per germline, CDR1 SGHRS and CDR2 YFSETQ. The DNA for the CDR3 is TGCGCCAGCGGATCCCGGGACAGCAACCCGAACACTGAAGCTTTCTTT. Protein product: CASGSRDSNPNTEAFF.

The CDR3, as DNA: TGCAGCGTTGGGACAGGTAGCTCTGGGGCCAACGTCCTGACTTTC. Translation gives CSVGTGSSGANVLTF. The chain combines TRBV29-1 with TRBJ2-6; TRBD1 agrees at 7 bases. Per germline, CDR1 SQVTM and CDR2 ANQGSEA. J gave up 0 bases and V 4 bases, and 3 bases lay outside the gene matches. The CDR3 spans 15 residues.

This chain joins TRBV7-9 and TRBJ2-7; D uncertain. With 5 bases removed from V and 4 bases from J, the gap between germline ends came to 9 bases. The length of the CDR3 is 12 residues. Germline V lookup: CDR1 SEHNR, CDR2 FQNEAQ (reference sequence). DNA of the CDR3: TGTGCCAGCAGCCCAGAGGAGTACGAGCAGTACTTC. As protein: CASSPEEYEQYF.

This clonotype was seen repeatedly, ten times or more. The chain is built from TRBV6-1 and TRBJ2-3; 7 bases are a match to TRBD1. Germline assignment: CDR1 MNHNS and CDR2 SASEGT. Trimming took 6 bases from V and 4 from J; bases not matched to a gene: 7. The CDR3 sequence is 14 residues long. In DNA, the CDR3 is TGTGCCAGCAGCATCCGACAGGGACCAGATACGCAGTATTTT. Residues: CASSIRQGPDTQYF.

This clonotype was seen many times. V gene TRBV18 combines with J gene TRBJ1-2; D unresolved. The germline CDR1 and CDR2 sequences are KGHSH and LQKENI. Trimming took 6 bases from V and 2 from J, leaving 10 bases between them. This CDR3 has 13 residues. CDR3 residues: CASSADWNYGYTF. Here the CDR3 DNA reads TGTGCCAGCTCTGCAGACTGGAACTATGGCTACACCTTC.